This T cell receptor (beta chain) originates from a study of shared clonotypes between healthy human individuals. Study-wide context: Each donor's CD8 memory used one plate, CD8 naive two, each CD4 subset three. Overall study results and limits: Large sequencing depth failed to make sorted-subset sequencing complete, rarefaction showed. Unshared clonotypes carried lower generation probabilities than those common to all four donors.

This clone occurred a few times. Antigen specificity is unknown. V dropped 5 bases and J dropped 3 bases, with 8 bases sitting between them. The germline CDR1 and CDR2 sequences are MDHEN and SYDVKM. CDR3 length: 13 amino acids. The method was immunoSEQ multiplex PCR; TCRdb's version includes in-frame clones alone and lacks a portion of them. This sample has roughly 720,000 clones, with 90% found just once. The chain links TRBV28 to TRBJ2-1; tentative D call: TRBD2 (6 bases). Sequencing was done on a sample of memory CD8+ T cells from PBMCs. Subset defined: CD45RO+ cells pooled with CCR7-negative TemRA cells. The sequence was collected from a man younger than 30 in good health. Some clones in this sample may be carry-over from other donors' samples. The CDR3 here is CASSRGLYNEQFF. The DNA of the CDR3 is TGTGCCAGCAGTCGGGGACTCTACAATGAGCAGTTCTTC.